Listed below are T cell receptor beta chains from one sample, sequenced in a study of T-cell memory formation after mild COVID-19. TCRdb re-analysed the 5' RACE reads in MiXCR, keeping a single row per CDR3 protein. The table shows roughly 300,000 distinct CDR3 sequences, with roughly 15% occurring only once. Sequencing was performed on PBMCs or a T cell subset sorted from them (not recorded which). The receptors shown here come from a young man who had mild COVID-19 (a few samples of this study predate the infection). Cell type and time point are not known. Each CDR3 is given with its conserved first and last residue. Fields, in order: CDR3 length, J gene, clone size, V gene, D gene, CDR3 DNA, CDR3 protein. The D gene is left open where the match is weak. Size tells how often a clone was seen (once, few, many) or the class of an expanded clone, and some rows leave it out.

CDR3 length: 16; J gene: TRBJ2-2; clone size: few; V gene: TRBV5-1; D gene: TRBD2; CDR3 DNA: TGCGCCAGCCAGGAGGCGGGGGGGCCTAACACCGGGGAGCTGTTTTTT; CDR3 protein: CASQEAGGPNTGELFF
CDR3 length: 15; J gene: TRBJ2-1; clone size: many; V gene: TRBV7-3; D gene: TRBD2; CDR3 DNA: TGCGCCAGCAGCCCGGGGGGAAGCTCCTACAATGAGCAGTTCTTC; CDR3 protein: CASSPGGSSYNEQFF
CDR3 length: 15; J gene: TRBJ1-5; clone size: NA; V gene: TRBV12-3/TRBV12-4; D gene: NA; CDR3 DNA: TGTGCCAGCAGTTTAGAGGGTCTGGGGGCTCAGCCCCAGCATTTT; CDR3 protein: CASSLEGLGAQPQHF
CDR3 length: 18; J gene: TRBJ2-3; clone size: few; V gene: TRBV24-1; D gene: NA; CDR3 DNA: TGTGCCACCAGTGAATATACCCAGGGGACAAAAAGCACAGATACGCAGTATTTT; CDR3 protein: CATSEYTQGTKSTDTQYF
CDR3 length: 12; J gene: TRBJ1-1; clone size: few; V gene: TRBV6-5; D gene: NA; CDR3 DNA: TGTGCCAGCAGTGAGGGGTTGAGTGAAGCTTTCTTT; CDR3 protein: CASSEGLSEAFF
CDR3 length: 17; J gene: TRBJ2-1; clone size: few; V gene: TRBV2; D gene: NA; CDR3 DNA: TGTGCCAGCAGTGAAGCGCTTCGCGGGGACAGCGGCAATGAGCAGTTCTTC; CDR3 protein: CASSEALRGDSGNEQFF
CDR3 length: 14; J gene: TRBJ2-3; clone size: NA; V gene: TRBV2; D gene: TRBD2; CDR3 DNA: TGTGCCAGCACCGGGGCCGGGACTAGTGATACGCAGTATTTT; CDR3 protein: CASTGAGTSDTQYF
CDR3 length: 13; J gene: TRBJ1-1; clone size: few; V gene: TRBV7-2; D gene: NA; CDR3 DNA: TGTGCCAGCAGCTTAGCGGCAGTCAGTGGAGCTTTCTTT; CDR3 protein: CASSLAAVSGAFF
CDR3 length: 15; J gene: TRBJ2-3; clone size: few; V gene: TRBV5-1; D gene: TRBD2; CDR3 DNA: TGCGCCAGCAGCGATACTAGCGGGGGCACAGATACGCAGTATTTT; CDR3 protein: CASSDTSGGTDTQYF
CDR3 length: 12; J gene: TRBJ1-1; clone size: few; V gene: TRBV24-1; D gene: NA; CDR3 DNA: TGTGCCACCAGTGATTCGCCAGGTGAAGCTTTCTTT; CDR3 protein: CATSDSPGEAFF
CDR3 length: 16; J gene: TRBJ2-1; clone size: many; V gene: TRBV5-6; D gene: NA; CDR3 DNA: TGTGCCAGCAGCTTGGGTGCGGGAAGCTCCTACAATGAGCAGTTCTTC; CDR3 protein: CASSLGAGSSYNEQFF
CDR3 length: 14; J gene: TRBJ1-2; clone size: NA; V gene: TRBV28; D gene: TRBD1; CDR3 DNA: TGTGCCAGCCGGGACAGGAACCTCTATGCTGGCTACACCTTC; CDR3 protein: CASRDRNLYAGYTF
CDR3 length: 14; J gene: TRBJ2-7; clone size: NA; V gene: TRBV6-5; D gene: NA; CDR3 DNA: TGTGCCAGCAGCCACGGGGTGGTAGGGCACGAGCAGTACTTC; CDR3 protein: CASSHGVVGHEQYF
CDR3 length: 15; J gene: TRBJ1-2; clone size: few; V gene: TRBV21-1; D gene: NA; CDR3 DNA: TGTGCCAGCAGCAAAGAAGGTTCACTTAATTCCCGCTACACCTTC; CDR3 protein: CASSKEGSLNSRYTF
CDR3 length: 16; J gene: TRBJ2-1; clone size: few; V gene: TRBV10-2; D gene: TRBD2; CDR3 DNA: TGCGCCAGCAGTGAGAGCGGGGGGCCCCGTTGGGATGAGCAGTTCTTC; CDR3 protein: CASSESGGPRWDEQFF
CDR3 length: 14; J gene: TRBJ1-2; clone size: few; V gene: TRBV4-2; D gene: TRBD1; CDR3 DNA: TGTGCCAGCAGGGGACAGGGAAGAGGCGATGGCTACACCTTC; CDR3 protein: CASRGQGRGDGYTF
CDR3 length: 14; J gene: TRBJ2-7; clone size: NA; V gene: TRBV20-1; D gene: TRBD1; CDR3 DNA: TGCAGTGCGCCCCGACAGGGAACGATCTACGAGCAGTACTTC; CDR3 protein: CSAPRQGTIYEQYF
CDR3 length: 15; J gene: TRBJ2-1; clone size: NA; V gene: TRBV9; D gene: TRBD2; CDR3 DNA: TGTGCCAGCAGTTACGGGACTAGCGGGGGTGATGAGCAGTTCTTC; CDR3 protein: CASSYGTSGGDEQFF
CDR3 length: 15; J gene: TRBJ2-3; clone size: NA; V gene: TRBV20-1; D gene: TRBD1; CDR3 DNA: TGCAGTGCTAGATCCGGGACAGGGGGGACAGATACGCAGTATTTT; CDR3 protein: CSARSGTGGTDTQYF
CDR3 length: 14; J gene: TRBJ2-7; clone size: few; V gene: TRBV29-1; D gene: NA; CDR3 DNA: TGCAGCGTTGAAGGTGGTAGCGGTACCTACGAGCAGTACTTC; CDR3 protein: CSVEGGSGTYEQYF
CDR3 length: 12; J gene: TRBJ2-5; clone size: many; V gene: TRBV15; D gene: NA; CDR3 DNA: TGTGCCACCAGCAGAGTTCAAGAGACCCAGTACTTC; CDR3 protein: CATSRVQETQYF
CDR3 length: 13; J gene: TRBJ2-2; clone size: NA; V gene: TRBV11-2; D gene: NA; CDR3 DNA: TGTGCCAGCAGCTTAGAGAGGGGCGGGGAGCTGTTTTTT; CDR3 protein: CASSLERGGELFF
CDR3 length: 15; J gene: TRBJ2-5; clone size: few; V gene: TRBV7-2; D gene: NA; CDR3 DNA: TGTGCCAGCAGCTTAGCGGGGGGGCGCGCGGAGACCCAGTACTTC; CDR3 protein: CASSLAGGRAETQYF
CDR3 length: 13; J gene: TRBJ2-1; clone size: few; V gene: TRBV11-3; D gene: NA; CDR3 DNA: TGTGCCAGCAGCTTTATCCCCGAAGGTGAGCAGTTCTTC; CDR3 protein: CASSFIPEGEQFF
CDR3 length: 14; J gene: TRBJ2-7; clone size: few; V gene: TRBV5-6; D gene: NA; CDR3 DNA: TGTGCCAGCAGCTTGGTAGGCTCTCTGGGGGAGCAGTACTTC; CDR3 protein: CASSLVGSLGEQYF
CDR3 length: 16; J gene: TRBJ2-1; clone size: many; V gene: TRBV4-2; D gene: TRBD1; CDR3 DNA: TGTGCCAGCAGCCAATTCCCGGGACAGGTTAACAATGAGCAGTTCTTC; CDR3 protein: CASSQFPGQVNNEQFF
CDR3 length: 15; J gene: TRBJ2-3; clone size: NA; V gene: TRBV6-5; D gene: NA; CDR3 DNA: TGTGCCAGCAGTTACTCAGGCAGGGCCGCAGATACGCAGTATTTT; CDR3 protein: CASSYSGRAADTQYF
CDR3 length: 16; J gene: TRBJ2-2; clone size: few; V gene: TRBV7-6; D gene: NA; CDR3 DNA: TGTGCCAGCAGCTTAGAACCGTTCGCGAACACCGGGGAGCTGTTTTTT; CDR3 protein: CASSLEPFANTGELFF
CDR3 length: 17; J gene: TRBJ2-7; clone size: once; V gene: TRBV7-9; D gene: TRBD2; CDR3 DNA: TGTGCCAGCAGCAAAGGGACTAGCGGGCGAGTCCCCTACGAGCAGTACTTC; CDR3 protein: CASSKGTSGRVPYEQYF
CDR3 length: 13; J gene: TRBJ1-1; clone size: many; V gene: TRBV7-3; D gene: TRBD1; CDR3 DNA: TGTGCCAGCAGCTTAATGGCAGGGGGAGAAGCTTTCTTT; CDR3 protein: CASSLMAGGEAFF
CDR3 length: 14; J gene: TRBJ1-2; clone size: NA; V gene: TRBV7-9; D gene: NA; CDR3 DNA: TGTGCCAGCAGCACCCCCGGGATAGCGCGCGGCTACACCTTC; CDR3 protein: CASSTPGIARGYTF
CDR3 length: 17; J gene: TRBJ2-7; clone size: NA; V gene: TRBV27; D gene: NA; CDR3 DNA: TGTGCCAGCAGACTTAACCCCCCTCGGGGGAATCCCTACGAGCAGTACTTC; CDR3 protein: CASRLNPPRGNPYEQYF
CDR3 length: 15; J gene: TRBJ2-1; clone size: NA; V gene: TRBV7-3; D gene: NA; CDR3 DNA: TGTGCCAGCAGCTTAATGGCGGGGGCTTACAATGAGCAGTTCTTC; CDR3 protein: CASSLMAGAYNEQFF
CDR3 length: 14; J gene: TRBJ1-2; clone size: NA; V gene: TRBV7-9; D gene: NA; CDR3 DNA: TGTGCCAGCAGCTTAGGCAGAGGCAACTATGGCTACACCTTC; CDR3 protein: CASSLGRGNYGYTF
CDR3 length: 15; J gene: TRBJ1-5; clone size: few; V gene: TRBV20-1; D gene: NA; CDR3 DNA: TGCAGTGCTAGAGGAGTAGGGGTCTACAATCAGCCCCAGCATTTT; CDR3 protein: CSARGVGVYNQPQHF
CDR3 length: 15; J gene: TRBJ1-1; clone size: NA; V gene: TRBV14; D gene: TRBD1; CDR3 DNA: TGTGCCAGCAGCCAACCGGGACAGGGGACCCCTGAAGCTTTCTTT; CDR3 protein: CASSQPGQGTPEAFF
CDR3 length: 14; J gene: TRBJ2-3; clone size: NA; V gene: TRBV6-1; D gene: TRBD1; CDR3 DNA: TGTGCCAGCCCCGGACAGGTTAGCACAGATACGCAGTATTTT; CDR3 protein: CASPGQVSTDTQYF
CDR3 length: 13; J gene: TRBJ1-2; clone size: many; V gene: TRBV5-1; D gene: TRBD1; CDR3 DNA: TGCGCCAGCAGCGTGACAGGGACCTATGGCTACACCTTC; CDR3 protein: CASSVTGTYGYTF
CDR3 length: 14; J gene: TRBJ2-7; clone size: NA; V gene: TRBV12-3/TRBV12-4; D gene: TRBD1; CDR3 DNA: TGTGCCAGCAGGTCGACAGGGGGCGCGTACGAGCAGTACTTC; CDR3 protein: CASRSTGGAYEQYF
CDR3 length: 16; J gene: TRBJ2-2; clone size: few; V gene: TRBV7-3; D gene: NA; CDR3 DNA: TGTGCCAGCAGCTATTTTCCGGGACAGAACACCGGGGAGCTGTTTTTT; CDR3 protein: CASSYFPGQNTGELFF
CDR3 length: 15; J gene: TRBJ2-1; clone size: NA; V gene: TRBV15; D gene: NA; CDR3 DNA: TGTGCCACCAGCAGAGAAGACTACGGCTACAATGAGCAGTTCTTC; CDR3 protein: CATSREDYGYNEQFF
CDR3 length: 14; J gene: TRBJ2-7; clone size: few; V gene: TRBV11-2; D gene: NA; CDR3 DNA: TGTGCCAGCAGCCACGGGGACACCGCCTACGAGCAGTACTTC; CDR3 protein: CASSHGDTAYEQYF
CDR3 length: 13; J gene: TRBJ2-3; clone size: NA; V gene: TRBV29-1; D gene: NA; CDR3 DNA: TGCAGCGTCGCCCCTAGCGGCACAGATACGCAGTATTTT; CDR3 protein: CSVAPSGTDTQYF
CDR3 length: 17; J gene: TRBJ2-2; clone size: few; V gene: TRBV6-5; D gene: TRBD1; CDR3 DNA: TGTGCCAGCAGACCGGGACAGGGGTCGGAATTCACCGGGGAGCTGTTTTTT; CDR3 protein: CASRPGQGSEFTGELFF
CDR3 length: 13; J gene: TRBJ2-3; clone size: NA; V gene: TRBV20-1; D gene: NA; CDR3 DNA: TGCAGTGCATTGTACAGTGAGACAGATACGCAGTATTTT; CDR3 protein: CSALYSETDTQYF
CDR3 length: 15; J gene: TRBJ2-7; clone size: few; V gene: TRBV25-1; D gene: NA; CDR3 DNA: TGTGCCAGCAGTGAATACTTGGGGCCTACCTACGAGCAGTACTTC; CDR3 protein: CASSEYLGPTYEQYF
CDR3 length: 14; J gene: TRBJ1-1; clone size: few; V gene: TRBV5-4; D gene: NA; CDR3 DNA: TGTGCCAGCAGCTTCGGTTCAGCGAACACTGAAGCTTTCTTT; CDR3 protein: CASSFGSANTEAFF